Listed below are T cell receptor beta chains from one sample, sequenced in a study of CD8+CD57+ T cells in acquired aplastic anemia. Via MiXCR, TCRdb re-called the reads, giving one row per CDR3 protein. The repertoire holds around 200,000 distinct CDR3 sequences, around three fifths seen once, with 58% in the top ten. The sequencing sample was made of sorted CD4+, CD8+, or CD8+CD57+ T cells (not recorded which) from PBMCs. The receptors were gathered from a human donor with aplastic anemia. Both conserved end residues are part of each CDR3. A D gene is named only where the DNA matches it firmly. Only part of the rows carry a size: once, few, many, or a class if the clone is expanded.

d_call,clone_size,v_call,j_call,cdr3_aa,cdr3_nt
NA,NA,TRBV20-1,TRBJ2-7,CSASGATYEQYF,TGCAGTGCTTCAGGGGCCACCTACGAGCAGTACTTC
TRBD1,NA,TRBV9,TRBJ1-2,CASSGQGLLNYGYTF,TGTGCCAGCAGCGGACAGGGGCTCCTAAACTATGGCTACACCTTC
NA,NA,TRBV7-2,TRBJ2-5,CASSLDWEQETQYF,TGTGCCAGCAGCTTAGACTGGGAACAAGAGACCCAGTACTTC
NA,once,TRBV6-1,TRBJ1-5,CASSGNQPQHF,TGTGCCAGCTCCGGCAATCAGCCCCAGCATTTT
NA,NA,TRBV29-1,TRBJ1-1,CSVPKNTEAFF,TGCAGCGTTCCGAAGAACACTGAAGCTTTCTTT
NA,NA,TRBV7-9,TRBJ2-7,CASSLPHYEQYF,TGTGCCAGCAGCTTACCCCACTACGAGCAGTACTTC
TRBD1,once,TRBV7-3,TRBJ1-1,CASRVGGQDTEAFF,TGTGCCAGCAGGGTCGGCGGACAGGACACTGAAGCTTTCTTT
TRBD2,NA,TRBV25-1,TRBJ2-5,CASSDLGGQETQYF,TGTGCCAGCAGTGACCTGGGGGGGCAAGAGACCCAGTACTTC
NA,NA,TRBV25-1,TRBJ1-2,CASSGPKDGYTF,TGTGCCAGCAGTGGTCCCAAGGATGGCTACACCTTC
TRBD1,NA,TRBV20-1,TRBJ2-7,CSATNSAGTGGEQYF,TGCAGTGCCACGAACTCCGCCGGGACAGGGGGCGAGCAGTACTTC
NA,NA,TRBV19,TRBJ1-5,CASSIGPGKQPQHF,TGTGCCAGTAGTATCGGCCCAGGGAAACAGCCCCAGCATTTT
NA,few,TRBV6-4,TRBJ2-3,CASSDSDNNEQYF,TGTGCCAGCAGTGACTCGGACAACAATGAGCAGTATTTT
NA,NA,TRBV10-2,TRBJ1-1,CASSLRQAVTEAFF,TGCGCCAGCAGCTTAAGGCAGGCGGTCACTGAAGCTTTCTTT
NA,NA,TRBV10-3,TRBJ1-5,CAISGTDNQPQHF,TGTGCCATCAGTGGGACGGATAATCAGCCCCAGCATTTT
TRBD1,few,TRBV15,TRBJ2-1,CATSSSRSGQGIGNEQFF,TGTGCCACCAGCAGCTCCAGGTCGGGACAGGGGATTGGTAATGAGCAGTTCTTC
NA,NA,TRBV6-1,TRBJ2-7,CASSEGVVQYF,TGTGCCAGCAGTGAAGGGGTCGTCCAGTACTTC
NA,many,TRBV5-6,TRBJ2-2,CASSFAGASTGELFF,TGTGCCAGCAGCTTCGCAGGGGCCAGTACCGGGGAGCTGTTTTTT
NA,NA,TRBV6-1,TRBJ1-5,CASSYAAGVGNQPQHF,TGTGCCAGCAGTTACGCGGCCGGTGTGGGCAATCAGCCCCAGCATTTT
NA,NA,TRBV2,TRBJ2-1,CASSDRFSSEQFF,TGTGCCAGCAGTGATCGATTTTCCAGTGAGCAGTTCTTC
TRBD2,NA,TRBV24-1,TRBJ2-1,CATSRGREGHNEQFF,TGTGCCACCAGTCGGGGCCGGGAGGGGCACAATGAGCAGTTCTTC
NA,once,TRBV5-6,TRBJ2-7,CASSLPAGAHEQYF,TGTGCCAGCAGTCTTCCTGCAGGGGCCCACGAGCAGTACTTC
TRBD1,few,TRBV20-1,TRBJ1-1,CSARRDSEAFF,TGCAGTGCTAGGAGGGACAGTGAAGCTTTCTTT
NA,NA,TRBV7-9,TRBJ1-1,CASSSEMNTEAFF,TGTGCCAGCAGCTCCGAGATGAACACTGAAGCTTTCTTT
NA,NA,TRBV6-9,TRBJ2-2,CASRSSPGELFF,TGTGCCAGCAGAAGCAGTCCCGGGGAGCTGTTTTTT
NA,NA,TRBV5-1,TRBJ2-7,CASSSTAGCNEQYF,TGCGCCAGCAGTTCAACGGCCGGATGTAACGAGCAGTACTTC
NA,NA,TRBV7-8,TRBJ2-3,CASRPILSTDTQYF,TGTGCCAGCAGACCGATCCTTAGCACAGATACGCAGTATTTT
NA,NA,TRBV24-1,TRBJ1-2,CATSDFASDGYTF,TGTGCCACCAGTGATTTTGCTAGTGATGGCTACACCTTC
NA,NA,TRBV15,TRBJ2-5,CATSRDQPGLRAQYF,TGTGCCACCAGCAGAGATCAACCCGGATTGAGGGCCCAGTACTTC
NA,NA,TRBV2,TRBJ2-7,CASSEDQGTYEQYF,TGTGCCAGCAGTGAGGATCAGGGTACCTACGAGCAGTACTTC
TRBD2,NA,TRBV29-1,TRBJ2-7,CSVGGGQSYEQYF,TGCAGCGTTGGGGGAGGGCAGTCCTACGAGCAGTACTTC
NA,NA,TRBV7-9,TRBJ2-1,CASSFRTANTEQFF,TGTGCCAGCAGCTTCAGGACAGCCAACACTGAGCAGTTCTTC
NA,NA,TRBV5-8,TRBJ1-4,CASSKGFQGREKLFF,TGTGCCAGCAGCAAAGGGTTTCAGGGTCGGGAAAAACTGTTTTTT
TRBD2,NA,TRBV20-1,TRBJ2-3,CSATVSGRPDTQYF,TGCAGTGCTACTGTTAGCGGGAGACCAGATACGCAGTATTTT
NA,NA,TRBV2,TRBJ2-7,CASSGQSQYYEQYF,TGTGCCAGCAGTGGACAGAGCCAATACTACGAGCAGTACTTC
NA,NA,TRBV11-3,TRBJ2-1,CASSLHSERGHNEQFF,TGTGCCAGCAGCTTACACAGCGAAAGGGGACACAATGAGCAGTTCTTC
TRBD2,NA,TRBV20-1,TRBJ2-3,CSARDGSSGISDTQYF,TGCAGTGCTAGAGATGGGAGTAGCGGGATTTCAGATACGCAGTATTTT
TRBD1,NA,TRBV5-5,TRBJ1-5,CASSLYPTGALNQPQHF,TGTGCCAGCAGCCTGTATCCGACAGGGGCGCTCAATCAGCCCCAGCATTTT
TRBD1,few,TRBV29-1,TRBJ2-5,CSGGTGAYQETQYF,TGCAGCGGGGGAACAGGGGCGTACCAAGAGACCCAGTACTTC
NA,NA,TRBV7-6,TRBJ2-2,CASSLGTGKTPLGRELFF,TGTGCCAGCAGCTTAGGAACAGGGAAGACGCCCCTAGGGAGGGAGCTGTTTTTT
NA,few,TRBV2,TRBJ1-2,CASSPSEGPNTF,TGTGCCAGCAGTCCCAGCGAAGGGCCGAACACCTTC
NA,NA,TRBV12-3/TRBV12-4,TRBJ1-5,CASSFLVNQPQHF,TGTGCCAGCAGTTTCCTGGTCAATCAGCCCCAGCATTTT
TRBD2,NA,TRBV7-2,TRBJ2-7,CASSLSSGQTYEQYF,TGTGCCAGCAGCTTGTCTAGCGGGCAGACCTACGAGCAGTACTTC